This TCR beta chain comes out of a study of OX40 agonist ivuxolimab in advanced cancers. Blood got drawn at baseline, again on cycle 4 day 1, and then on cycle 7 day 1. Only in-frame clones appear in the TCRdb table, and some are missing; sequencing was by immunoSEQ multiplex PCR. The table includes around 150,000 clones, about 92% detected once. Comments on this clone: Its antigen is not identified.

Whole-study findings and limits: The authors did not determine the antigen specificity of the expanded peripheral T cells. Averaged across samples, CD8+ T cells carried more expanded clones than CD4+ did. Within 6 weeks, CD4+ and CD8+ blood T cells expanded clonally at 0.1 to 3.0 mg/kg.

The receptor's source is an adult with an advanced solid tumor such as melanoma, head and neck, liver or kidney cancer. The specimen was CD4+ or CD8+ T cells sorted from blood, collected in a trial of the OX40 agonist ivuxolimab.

The CDR3 DNA follows: TGTGCCAGCAGCCCGACCCGCGTTTCAGGGGCCTATGGCTACACCTTC. Protein product: CASSPTRVSGAYGYTF. The chain is built from TRBV7-3 and TRBJ1-2, with D perhaps matching TRBD1 (6 bases). V shed 5 bases and J shed 4 bases, with 20 bases lying between them. CDR3 length: 16 amino acids. Germline V gene data show CDR1 as SGHTA and CDR2 as FQGTGA.